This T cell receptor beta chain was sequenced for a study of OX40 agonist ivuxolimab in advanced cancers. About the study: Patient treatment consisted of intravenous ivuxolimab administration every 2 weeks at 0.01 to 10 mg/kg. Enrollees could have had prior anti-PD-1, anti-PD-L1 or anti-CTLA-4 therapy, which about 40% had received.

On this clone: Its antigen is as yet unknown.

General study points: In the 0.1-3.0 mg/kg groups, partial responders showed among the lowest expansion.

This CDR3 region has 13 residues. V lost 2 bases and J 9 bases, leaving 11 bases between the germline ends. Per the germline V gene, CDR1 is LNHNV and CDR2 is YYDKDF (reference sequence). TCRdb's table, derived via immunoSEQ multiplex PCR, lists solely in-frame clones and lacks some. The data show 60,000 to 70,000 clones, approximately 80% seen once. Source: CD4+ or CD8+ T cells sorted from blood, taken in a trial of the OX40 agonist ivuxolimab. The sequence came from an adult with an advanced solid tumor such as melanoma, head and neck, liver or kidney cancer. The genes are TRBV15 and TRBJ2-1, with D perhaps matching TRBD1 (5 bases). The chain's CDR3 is CATSRNLRGEQFF. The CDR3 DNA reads TGTGCCACCAGCAGAAACCTAAGGGGTGAGCAGTTCTTC.